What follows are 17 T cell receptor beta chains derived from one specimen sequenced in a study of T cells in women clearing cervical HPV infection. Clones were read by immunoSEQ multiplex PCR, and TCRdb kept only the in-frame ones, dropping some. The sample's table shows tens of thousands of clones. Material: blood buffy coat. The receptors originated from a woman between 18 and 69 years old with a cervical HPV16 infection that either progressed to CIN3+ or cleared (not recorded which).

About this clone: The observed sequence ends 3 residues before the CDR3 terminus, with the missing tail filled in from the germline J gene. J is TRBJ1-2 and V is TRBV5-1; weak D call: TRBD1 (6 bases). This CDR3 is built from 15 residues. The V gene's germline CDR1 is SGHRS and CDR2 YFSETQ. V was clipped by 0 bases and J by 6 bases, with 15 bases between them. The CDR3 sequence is CASSLEYRAGDGYTF. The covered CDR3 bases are TGCGCCAGCAGCTTGGAGTACAGGGCAGGGGATGGC.

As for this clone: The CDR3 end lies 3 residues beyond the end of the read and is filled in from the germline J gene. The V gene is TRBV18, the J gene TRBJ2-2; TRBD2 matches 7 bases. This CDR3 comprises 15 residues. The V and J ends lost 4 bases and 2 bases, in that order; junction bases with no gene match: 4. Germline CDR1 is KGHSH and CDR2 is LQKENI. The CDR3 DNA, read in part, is TGTGCCAGCTCACGTGCTAGCGGCAACACCGGGGAG. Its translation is CASSRASGNTGE. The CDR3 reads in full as CASSRASGNTGELFF. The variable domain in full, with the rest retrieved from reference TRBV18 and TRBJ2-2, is NAGVMQNPRHLVRRRGQEARLRCSPMKGHSHVYWYRQLPEEGLKFMVYLQKENIIDESGMPKERFSAEFPKEGPSILRIQQVVRGDSAAYFCASSRASGNTGELFFGEGSRLTVL.

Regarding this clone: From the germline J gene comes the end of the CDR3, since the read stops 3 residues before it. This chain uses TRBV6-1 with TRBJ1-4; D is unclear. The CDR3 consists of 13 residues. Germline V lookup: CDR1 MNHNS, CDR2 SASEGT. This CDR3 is CASSEVASAGLFF. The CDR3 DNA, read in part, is TGTGCCAGCAGTGAAGTCGCCTCGGCAGGA.

The sequenced CDR3 bases are TGCAGTGCTCCTAAATCAGGACAGGGGGGTGGC. It codes for CSAPKSGQGGG. The whole CDR3 sequence is CSAPKSGQGGGYTF. The chain links TRBV20-1 to TRBJ1-2; 10 bases agree with TRBD1. The DNA ends 3 residues before the CDR3 does, and the rest of the CDR3 is filled in from the germline J gene. The CDR3 spans 14 residues. Per germline, CDR1 DFQATT and CDR2 SNEGSKA (reference sequence). With 5 bases clipped from V and 7 bases from J, the junction kept 10 bases outside the gene matches.

The DNA read from the CDR3 is TGTGCCAGCAGCCCGGGACTAGCGTACAATGAG. Translation: CASSPGLAYNE. The whole CDR3 region reads CASSPGLAYNEQFF. The rearrangement links TRBV7-2 to TRBJ2-1; 10 nucleotides line up with TRBD2. The CDR3 end lies 3 residues beyond the end of the read and is filled in from the germline J gene. The CDR3 has 14 amino acids. V lost 5 bases and J lost 4; bases outside the gene matches: 2. Germline lookup yields CDR1 SGHTA and CDR2 FQGNSA.

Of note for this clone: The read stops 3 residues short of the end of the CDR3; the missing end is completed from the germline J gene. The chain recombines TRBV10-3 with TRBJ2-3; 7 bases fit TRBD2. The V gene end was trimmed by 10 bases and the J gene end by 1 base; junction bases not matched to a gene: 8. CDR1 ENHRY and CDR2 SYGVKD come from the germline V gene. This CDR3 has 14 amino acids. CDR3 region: CATRGSGRTDTQYF. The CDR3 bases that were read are TGTGCCACCCGGGGTAGCGGGCGCACAGATACG.

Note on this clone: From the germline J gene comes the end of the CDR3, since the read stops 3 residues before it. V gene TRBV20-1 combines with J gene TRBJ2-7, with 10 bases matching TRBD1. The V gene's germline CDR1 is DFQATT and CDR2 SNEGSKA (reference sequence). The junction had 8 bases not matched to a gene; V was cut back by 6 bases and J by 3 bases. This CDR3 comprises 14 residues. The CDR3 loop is CSAPARTGGYEQYF. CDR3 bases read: TGCAGTGCCCCGGCCAGGACAGGGGGCTACGAG.

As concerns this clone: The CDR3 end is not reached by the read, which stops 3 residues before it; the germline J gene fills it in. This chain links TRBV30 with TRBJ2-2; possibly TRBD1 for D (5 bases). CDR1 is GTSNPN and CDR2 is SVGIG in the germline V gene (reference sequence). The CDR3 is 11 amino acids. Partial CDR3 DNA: TGTGCCGGCAGTATAGGGGAAAAG. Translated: CAGSIGEK. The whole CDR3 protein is CAGSIGEKLFF.

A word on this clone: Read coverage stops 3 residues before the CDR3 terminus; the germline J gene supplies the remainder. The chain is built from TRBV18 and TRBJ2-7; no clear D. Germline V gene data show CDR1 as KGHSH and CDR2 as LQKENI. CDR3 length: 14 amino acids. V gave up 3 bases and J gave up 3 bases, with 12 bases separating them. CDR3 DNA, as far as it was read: TGTGCCAGCTCACCCTCGGGTACGAACTACGAG. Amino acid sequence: CASSPSGTNYE. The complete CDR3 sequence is CASSPSGTNYEQYF. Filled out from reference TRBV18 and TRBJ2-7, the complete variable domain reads NAGVMQNPRHLVRRRGQEARLRCSPMKGHSHVYWYRQLPEEGLKFMVYLQKENIIDESGMPKERFSAEFPKEGPSILRIQQVVRGDSAAYFCASSPSGTNYEQYFGPGTRLTVT.

CDR3 DNA, as far as it was read: TGCGCCAGCAAACCATTGCGGCGGGGGGCGGGCGAGACG. This encodes CASKPLRRGAGET. The whole CDR3 region reads CASKPLRRGAGETQYF. V and J are TRBV5-1 and TRBJ2-3, with 8 bases fitting TRBD2. The sequence runs out 3 residues before the end of the CDR3; the remainder is reconstructed from the germline J gene. CDR1 SGHRS and CDR2 YFSETQ come from the germline V gene. The CDR3 loop spans 16 amino acids. Full variable domain (rest looked up from reference TRBV5-1 and TRBJ2-3): KAGVTQTPRYLIKTRGQQVTLSCSPISGHRSVSWYQQTPGQGLQFLFEYFSETQRNKGNFPGRFSGRQFSNSRSEMNVSTLELGDSALYLCASKPLRRGAGETQYFGPGTRLTVL.

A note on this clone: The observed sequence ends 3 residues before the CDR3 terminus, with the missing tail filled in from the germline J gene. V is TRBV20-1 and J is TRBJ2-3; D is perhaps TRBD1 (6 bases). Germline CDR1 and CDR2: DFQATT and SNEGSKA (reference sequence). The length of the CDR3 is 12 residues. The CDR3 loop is CSATRGIETQYF. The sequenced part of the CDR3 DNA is TGCAGTGCTACCAGGGGAATAGAGACG.

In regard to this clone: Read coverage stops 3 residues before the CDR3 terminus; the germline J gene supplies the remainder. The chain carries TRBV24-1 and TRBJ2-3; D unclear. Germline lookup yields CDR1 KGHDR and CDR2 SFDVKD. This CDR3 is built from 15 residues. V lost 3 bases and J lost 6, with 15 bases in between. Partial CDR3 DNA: TGTGCCACCAGTGATCCCACGGGTGGTAGGGATACG. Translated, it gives CATSDPTGGRDT. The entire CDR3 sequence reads CATSDPTGGRDTQYF.

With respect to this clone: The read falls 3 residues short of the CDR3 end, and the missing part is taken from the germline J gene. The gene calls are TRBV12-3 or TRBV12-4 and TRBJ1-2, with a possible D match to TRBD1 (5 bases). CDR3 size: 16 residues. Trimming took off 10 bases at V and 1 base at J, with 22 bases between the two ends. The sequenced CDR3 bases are TGTGCCACCAGGACCCGGGACGCGGGGGATAACTATGGC. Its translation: CATRTRDAGDNYG. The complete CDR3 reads CATRTRDAGDNYGYTF.

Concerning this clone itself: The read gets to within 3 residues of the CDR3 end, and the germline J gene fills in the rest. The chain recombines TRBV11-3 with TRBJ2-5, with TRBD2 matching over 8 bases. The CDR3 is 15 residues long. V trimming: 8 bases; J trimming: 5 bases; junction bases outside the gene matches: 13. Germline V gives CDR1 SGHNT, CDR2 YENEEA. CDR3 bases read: TGTGCCAGCCGGCGGCAGCGGGAGCCGGGGGAGACC. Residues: CASRRQREPGET. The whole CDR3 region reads CASRRQREPGETQYF.

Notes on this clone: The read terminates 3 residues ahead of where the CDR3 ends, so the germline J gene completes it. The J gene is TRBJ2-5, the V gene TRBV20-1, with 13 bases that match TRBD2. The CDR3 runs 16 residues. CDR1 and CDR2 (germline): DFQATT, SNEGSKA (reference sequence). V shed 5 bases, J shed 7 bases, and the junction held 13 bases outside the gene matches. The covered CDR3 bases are TGCAGTGCTCCGCCCCCGACTAGCGGGAGGAGGGTGACC. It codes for CSAPPPTSGRRVT. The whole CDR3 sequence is CSAPPPTSGRRVTQYF.

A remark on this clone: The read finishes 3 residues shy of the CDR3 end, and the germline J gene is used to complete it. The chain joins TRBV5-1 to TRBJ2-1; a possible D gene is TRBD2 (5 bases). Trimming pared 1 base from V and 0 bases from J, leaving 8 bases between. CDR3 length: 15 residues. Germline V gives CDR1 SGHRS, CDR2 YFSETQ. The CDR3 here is CASSLTGSSYNEQFF. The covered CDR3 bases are TGCGCCAGCAGCTTGACGGGGAGCTCCTACAATGAG.

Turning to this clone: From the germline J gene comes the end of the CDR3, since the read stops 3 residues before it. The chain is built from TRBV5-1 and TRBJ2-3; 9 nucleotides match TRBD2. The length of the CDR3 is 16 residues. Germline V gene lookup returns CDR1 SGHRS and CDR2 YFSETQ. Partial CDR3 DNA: TGCGCCAGCAGCTTGGCCCAGGGACTAGCATGGGAGACG. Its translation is CASSLAQGLAWET. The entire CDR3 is CASSLAQGLAWETQYF.